This is a list of T cell receptor beta chains from one sample in a study of radiation and T cells in renal cell carcinoma. The data were produced by immunoSEQ multiplex PCR, yet TCRdb's version contains in-frame clones alone and is incomplete. The sample holds fewer than 150,000 clones; 88% are singletons and the top ten take 5% to 6.5%. The sample in question was blood, obtained from a patient whose treatment included radiotherapy and nephrectomy. These receptor sequences come from a woman aged 70-85 years with renal cell carcinoma. Each CDR3 is given with its conserved first and last residue. The D gene is left open where the match is weak. Size is stated for part of the rows, as once, few or many counts, or as a class when the clone is expanded.

D gene,clone size,J gene,V gene,CDR3 DNA,CDR3 protein
NA,NA,TRBJ2-2,TRBV6-4,TGTGCCAGCAGTGAGTCGGGACTCCCCACCGGGGAGCTGTTTTTT,CASSESGLPTGELFF
NA,NA,TRBJ2-5,TRBV5-1,TGCGCCAGCAGCTTGGGACCCACCTCCCAAGAGACCCAGTACTTC,CASSLGPTSQETQYF
TRBD1,NA,TRBJ2-2,TRBV5-4,TGTGCCAGCAGCCTACAGGGGTACACCGGGGAGCTGTTTTTT,CASSLQGYTGELFF
TRBD1,once,TRBJ2-7,TRBV5-1,TGCGCCAGCAGCTTGGCCAAGTGGGGGGACAGGAGCTCCTACGAGCAGTACTTC,CASSLAKWGDRSSYEQYF
TRBD2,NA,TRBJ2-1,TRBV15,TGTGCCACCAGCAGAGATCTTGCACTAGCGGACAATGAGCAGTTCTTC,CATSRDLALADNEQFF
NA,NA,TRBJ2-5,TRBV6-5,TGTGCCAGCAGTTACTCGTGGCGAGGGGCCCAGTACTTC,CASSYSWRGAQYF
NA,NA,TRBJ2-7,TRBV6-5,TGTGCCAGCAGAAGGGGGGCGAAGGGCCACTACGAGCAGTACTTC,CASRRGAKGHYEQYF
NA,NA,TRBJ2-5,TRBV25-1,TGTGCCAGCAGTGACGGCAGGGGTTCCCAAGAGACCCAGTACTTC,CASSDGRGSQETQYF
TRBD2,NA,TRBJ2-2,TRBV19,TGTGCCAGTAGTATGGTGTCTAGCGGGGCCGGGGAGCTGTTTTTT,CASSMVSSGAGELFF
NA,once,TRBJ1-2,TRBV7-9,TGTGCCAGCAGATACTCCGACGGTGGCTACACCTTC,CASRYSDGGYTF
NA,NA,TRBJ2-2,TRBV9,TGTGCCAGCAGCGTAGAGGTGAGGGCCGGGGAGCTGTTTTTT,CASSVEVRAGELFF
NA,few,TRBJ1-3,TRBV28,TGTGCCAGCAGTTTAGTGAGGTGGGGAAACACCATATATTTT,CASSLVRWGNTIYF
NA,few,TRBJ1-1,TRBV7-7,TGTGCTAGCAGCCTCCGCTTGAACACTGAAGCTTTCTTT,CASSLRLNTEAFF
NA,once,TRBJ2-5,TRBV27,TGTGCCAGCAGCTCGGAGGGGGGGAAGACCCAGTACTTC,CASSSEGGKTQYF
TRBD1,NA,TRBJ1-1,TRBV7-2,TGTGCCAGCAGCCCAGGACAGGGTTTTCCCCGAGACACTGAAGCTTTCTTT,CASSPGQGFPRDTEAFF
NA,NA,TRBJ2-5,TRBV9,TGTGCCAGCAGCGTAGAGGGTAGTAGATCAGAGACCCAGTACTTC,CASSVEGSRSETQYF
NA,few,TRBJ1-1,TRBV4-3,TGCGCCAGCAGCACTTTGGGACACCCCGGGACTGAAGCTTTCTTT,CASSTLGHPGTEAFF
NA,NA,TRBJ1-6,TRBV5-1,TGCGCCAGCAGCTTGGCCTTGGGCGGATTATCACCCCTCCACTTT,CASSLALGGLSPLHF
NA,NA,TRBJ1-3,TRBV5-1,TGCGCCAGCAGCTTGGACGGCCGAAACACCATATATTTT,CASSLDGRNTIYF
NA,NA,TRBJ2-2,TRBV7-9,TGTGCCAGCAGCTGGATCTTGCCCACCGGGGAGCTGTTTTTT,CASSWILPTGELFF
TRBD1,NA,TRBJ1-1,TRBV19,TGTGCCAGTAGTATCAGGGGGACAGAGGTGAACACTGAAGCTTTCTTT,CASSIRGTEVNTEAFF
NA,NA,TRBJ2-2,TRBV5-6,TGTGCCAGCAGCGGGGCTTCGAACACCGGGGAGCTGTTTTTT,CASSGASNTGELFF
TRBD1,NA,TRBJ1-2,TRBV7-2,TGTGCCAGCAGCTTAGCGATAGGGGACAGGGGGAAAAGGAACTATGGCTACACCTTC,CASSLAIGDRGKRNYGYTF
NA,NA,TRBJ2-7,TRBV7-6,TGTGCCAGCAGCCCCAGAGCGCACGAGCAGTACTTC,CASSPRAHEQYF
TRBD1,NA,TRBJ2-2,TRBV9,TGTGCCAGCAGCGAGGGCGGCAGGGGGACCGGGGAGCTGTTTTTT,CASSEGGRGTGELFF
NA,NA,TRBJ1-1,TRBV15,TGTGCCACCAGCAGATCGAAGGGGGTCAACACTGAAGCTTTCTTT,CATSRSKGVNTEAFF
NA,NA,TRBJ1-1,TRBV7-2,TGTGCCAGCAGCTTGACGGGGAACACTGAAGCTTTCTTT,CASSLTGNTEAFF
NA,NA,TRBJ2-7,TRBV18,TGTGCCAGCTCACCAGGCAGGGGCTCTGACGAGCAGTACTTC,CASSPGRGSDEQYF
TRBD2,NA,TRBJ2-7,TRBV30,TGTGCCCACGGACTAGCGGGGACCACCTACGAGCAGTACTTC,CAHGLAGTTYEQYF
TRBD2,NA,TRBJ2-5,TRBV4-1,TGCGCCAGCAGCCAAGATGGCGGGGGGCCGGGGGAGACCCAGTACTTC,CASSQDGGGPGETQYF
NA,few,TRBJ1-1,TRBV5-4,TGTGCCAGCAGCTCCCGGACAGTTAACACTGAAGCTTTCTTT,CASSSRTVNTEAFF
NA,NA,TRBJ2-3,TRBV7-8,TGTGCCAGCAGCACCCGGGACGGATCTAGCACAGATACGCAGTATTTT,CASSTRDGSSTDTQYF
NA,NA,TRBJ1-4,TRBV10-2,TGCGCCAGCAGTGAGGGGGTTGAAAAACTGTTTTTT,CASSEGVEKLFF
TRBD2,NA,TRBJ2-1,TRBV11-2,TGTGCCAGCAGCGTACGGGTACTAGCGGGGCCCTACAATGAGCAGTTCTTC,CASSVRVLAGPYNEQFF
NA,NA,TRBJ1-5,TRBV27,TGTGCCAGCAGTTTTCGGAGTTTAGGCAATCAGCCCCAGCATTTT,CASSFRSLGNQPQHF
NA,NA,TRBJ1-3,TRBV6-5,TGTGCCAGCAGTTACGGGGGCAGCCGCTCTGGAAACACCATATATTTT,CASSYGGSRSGNTIYF
TRBD2,once,TRBJ2-5,TRBV7-6,TGTGCCAGCAGCTTACGGACTAGCGGGGGAGTATACCAAGAGACCCAGTACTTC,CASSLRTSGGVYQETQYF
NA,NA,TRBJ2-5,TRBV9,TGTGCCAGCAGCGATTGGATGGTGGGGGAGACCCAGTACTTC,CASSDWMVGETQYF
NA,NA,TRBJ1-2,TRBV19,TGTGCCAGTAGTATGCGTGGGGGGAACCCCAACTATGGCTACACCTTC,CASSMRGGNPNYGYTF
NA,NA,TRBJ2-5,TRBV29-1,TGCAGCGTTGAAGTAGGGCCGGAGACCCAGTACTTC,CSVEVGPETQYF
TRBD2,NA,TRBJ2-1,TRBV4-1,TGCGCCAGCAGCCCCAGGGTGAGCGGGGGGGCCTACAATGAGCAGTTCTTC,CASSPRVSGGAYNEQFF
NA,NA,TRBJ2-1,TRBV5-1,TGCGCCAGCAGCCCCACGGCGGGTCCATTAAATGAGCAGTTCTTC,CASSPTAGPLNEQFF
TRBD1,NA,TRBJ1-2,TRBV6-1,TGTGCCAGCACCGACAGGGTTAGTAATGGCTACACCTTC,CASTDRVSNGYTF
TRBD1,NA,TRBJ2-7,TRBV28,TGTGCCAGCACCCGGACAGGGGGCGAGCAGTACTTC,CASTRTGGEQYF
NA,NA,TRBJ2-1,TRBV19,TGTGCCAGTAGTATTCCCCTCTTTGGTTACAATGAGCAGTTCTTC,CASSIPLFGYNEQFF
NA,NA,TRBJ2-2,TRBV27,TGTGCCAGCAGTTTAGACGGTCGAAACACCGGGGAGCTGTTTTTT,CASSLDGRNTGELFF
NA,NA,TRBJ1-3,TRBV11-2,TGTGCCAGCAGCTTAAGCCGGACGGCCTCTGGAAACACCATATATTTT,CASSLSRTASGNTIYF
TRBD2,once,TRBJ2-3,TRBV5-1,TGCGCCAGCAGCCAACGCGGGGGTCAAGATACGCAGTATTTT,CASSQRGGQDTQYF
NA,NA,TRBJ2-5,TRBV15,TGTGCCACCAGCAGACCCGGAACTGGGGAGACCCAGTACTTC,CATSRPGTGETQYF
NA,NA,TRBJ2-7,TRBV5-1,TGCGCCAGCAGCTTGCTGGCTGAGAGCTCCTACGAGCAGTACTTC,CASSLLAESSYEQYF
TRBD1,NA,TRBJ2-7,TRBV4-2,TGTGCCAGCAGCCCCGAACAGGGGGCCTACGAGCAGTACTTC,CASSPEQGAYEQYF